This T cell receptor beta chain was recovered during a study of radiation and T cells in renal cell carcinoma. Whole-study context: Nephrectomy followed 15 Gy stereotactic body radiation by 4 weeks. Study conclusions and caveats: From baseline, blood top tumor clonotypes peaked at 2 weeks post-radiation.

Described time point: baseline pretreatment blood. Treatment: 15 Gy SBRT to primary tumor, nephrectomy 4 weeks later. The tumor was a clear cell renal cell carcinoma. Concerning this clone itself: The antigen remains unidentified.

Data came from immunoSEQ multiplex PCR; TCRdb stores just in-frame clones and leaves some out. The table has approximately 110,000 clones, roughly 80% seen once; the top ten hold approximately 3%. Germline V CDR1 and CDR2: SGHKS, YYEKEE (reference sequence). The length of the CDR3 is 14 residues. V was shortened by 1 base and J by 2 bases, with 9 bases between the two germline ends. The sample in question was blood, obtained from a patient whose treatment included radiotherapy and nephrectomy. This rearrangement joins TRBV5-5 to TRBJ1-1, with no clear D. The origin of this receptor is a woman aged 55-70 years with renal cell carcinoma. CDR3 residues: CASSLWGVNTEAFF. In DNA, the CDR3 is TGTGCCAGCAGCTTGTGGGGAGTTAACACTGAAGCTTTCTTT. Based on the CDR3 plus reference TRBV5-5 and TRBJ1-1, the full variable domain is DAGVTQSPTHLIKTRGQQVTLRCSPISGHKSVSWYQQVLGQGPQFIFQYYEKEERGRGNFPDRFSARQFPNYSSELNVNALLLGDSALYLCASSLWGVNTEAFFGQGTRLTVV.